This is a list of T cell receptor beta chains from one sample in a study of blood T cell repertoires in COVID-19. TCRdb keeps only in-frame clones here, not all; method: immunoSEQ multiplex PCR. This sample has hundreds of thousands of clones, with more than 80% found just once. The sample consisted of PBMCs or T cells enriched from blood (not recorded which). The receptors come from a man aged 18 to 29 who had recovered from COVID-19. Each CDR3 is given with its conserved first and last residue. A D gene is named only where the DNA matches it firmly.

>TRBV7-2|.|TRBJ2-2
CASSSEIGTGELFF
>TRBV5-1|TRBD2|TRBJ2-3
CASSWRGEGTDTQYF
>TRBV20-1|.|TRBJ1-2
CSASSRSNYGYTF
>TRBV19|.|TRBJ2-1
CASSISDSRSYNEQFF
>TRBV14|TRBD1|TRBJ1-1
CASSQAQWTGRTEAFF
>TRBV3-1/TRBV3-2|TRBD1|TRBJ2-6
CASSRQGHSGANVLTF
>TRBV18|.|TRBJ2-4
CASSPGSQFKNIQYF
>TRBV19|.|TRBJ2-1
CASSRGKGNEQFF
>TRBV7-3|TRBD1|TRBJ2-7
CASSLSSGGLYEQYF
>TRBV5-1|TRBD2|TRBJ2-3
CASSFAGEMTDTQYF
>TRBV5-4|.|TRBJ1-2
CASSLGGNYGYTF
>TRBV6-6|.|TRBJ1-2
CASSPGGDVCF
>TRBV19|TRBD1|TRBJ1-5
CATSGLGTVNQPQHF
>TRBV6-6|.|TRBJ1-3
CASSYPELGNTIYF
>TRBV19|TRBD2|TRBJ2-7
CASSSPRTAGISYEQYF
>TRBV2|TRBD2|TRBJ2-7
CASSGGPASGNYEQYF
>TRBV12-3/TRBV12-4|TRBD1|TRBJ2-7
CASAGTGAFRQYF
>TRBV25-1|.|TRBJ1-3
CASSLGGNGNTIYF
>TRBV2|TRBD2|TRBJ2-4
CASSEWGGVIAKNIQYF
>TRBV9|TRBD2|TRBJ2-7
CASSVGSSGYTYEQYF
>TRBV2|.|TRBJ1-5
CASSGGDQPQHF
>TRBV10-2|TRBD1|TRBJ1-5
CAARGQDNQPQHF
>TRBV7-6|TRBD2|TRBJ2-1
CASSSDAGGPLNEQFF
>TRBV4-3|.|TRBJ1-2
CASSQDSINYGYTF
>TRBV18|TRBD1|TRBJ1-2
CASSPSPRQGENYGYTF
>TRBV30|.|TRBJ2-5
CALTQVSQETQYF
>TRBV5-1|.|TRBJ2-7
CASSSGAGLAYEQYF
>TRBV7-3|TRBD2|TRBJ2-1
CASSFTTSGSSNEQFF
>TRBV7-9|TRBD1|TRBJ2-7
CASSQTGSAYEQYF
>TRBV2|.|TRBJ2-7
CASRGIPYEQYF
>TRBV6-1|.|TRBJ2-7
CASSELGRGNEQYF
>TRBV27|TRBD1|TRBJ2-3
CASSLLGRTGAGTDTQYF
>TRBV3-1/TRBV3-2|.|TRBJ1-5
CASSQATGPSNQPQHF
>TRBV5-1|.|TRBJ2-1
CASSQQGSYGNEQFF
>TRBV5-4|TRBD2|TRBJ2-5
CASSLGLAGAGVQETQYF
>TRBV4-2|TRBD1|TRBJ1-4
CASSQGGGQGEKLFF
>TRBV19|TRBD2|TRBJ2-7
CASSIDLRTSGTYEQYF
>TRBV19|.|TRBJ2-1
CASRGGPYNEQFF
>TRBV15|TRBD1|TRBJ1-1
CATSTEQGSMAGAFF
>TRBV9|TRBD1|TRBJ2-7
CASSVGTGWSEQYF
>TRBV11-1|.|TRBJ1-2
CASSLRGTNYGYTF
>TRBV20-1|TRBD1|TRBJ2-7
CSASGTGGSSYEQYF
>TRBV5-1|.|TRBJ2-7
CASSPNNRAYEQYF
>TRBV7-9|.|TRBJ1-5
CASSGSAGGAPKSNQPQHF
>TRBV29-1|TRBD2|TRBJ2-1
CSVEVTSGPGDEQFF
>TRBV4-1|.|TRBJ1-1
CASSQDSGFWEKAFF
>TRBV10-2|.|TRBJ1-4
CASSARFWEKLFF
>TRBV6-5|.|TRBJ2-1
CASRGGSANEQFF
>TRBV30|TRBD1|TRBJ1-5
CAWSTGTGDQPQHF
>TRBV14|.|TRBJ2-3
CASSLPGTPQYF
>TRBV2|.|TRBJ1-6
CASSVETVNSPLHF